These T cell receptor beta chains were read from a single sample in a study of naive and memory T cell subsets. MiXCR was run by TCRdb on the UMI-ligation and nested PCR reads, yielding one entry per CDR3 protein. Of 20,000 to 25,000 distinct CDR3 sequences in the sample, roughly 6% were seen once. Sequences were derived from skin, sampled from a tuberculin skin test site. These receptors all come from an adult in good health. Both conserved end residues are part of each CDR3. The D gene is left open where the match is weak. Not every row has a clone size; where given, it reads once, few, many or a size class.

D gene: NA
clone size: many
J gene: TRBJ2-1
V gene: TRBV5-4
CDR3 length: 15
CDR3 protein: CASSLPGTEGNEQFF
CDR3 DNA: TGTGCCAGCAGCCTGCCCGGGACCGAGGGGAATGAGCAGTTCTTC

D gene: NA
clone size: few
J gene: TRBJ2-2
V gene: TRBV29-1
CDR3 length: 12
CDR3 protein: CSVDRNTGELFF
CDR3 DNA: TGCAGCGTCGATAGAAACACCGGGGAGCTGTTTTTT

D gene: TRBD2
clone size: few
J gene: TRBJ2-5
V gene: TRBV5-6
CDR3 length: 13
CDR3 protein: CASSFTSGETQYF
CDR3 DNA: TGTGCCAGCAGCTTTACTAGCGGAGAGACCCAGTACTTC

D gene: NA
clone size: few
J gene: TRBJ2-3
V gene: TRBV7-2
CDR3 length: 14
CDR3 protein: CASSLQGPPDTQYF
CDR3 DNA: TGTGCCAGCAGCCTCCAGGGACCCCCAGATACGCAGTATTTT

D gene: TRBD2
clone size: many
J gene: TRBJ2-3
V gene: TRBV20-1
CDR3 length: 14
CDR3 protein: CSFPRLAGGDTQYF
CDR3 DNA: TGCAGTTTCCCCAGACTAGCGGGAGGGGATACGCAGTATTTT

D gene: NA
clone size: NA
J gene: TRBJ1-5
V gene: TRBV12-3/TRBV12-4
CDR3 length: 14
CDR3 protein: CASSLQRQSKPQHF
CDR3 DNA: TGTGCCAGCAGTTTGCAAAGGCAGAGCAAGCCCCAGCATTTT

D gene: TRBD1
clone size: NA
J gene: TRBJ1-6
V gene: TRBV28
CDR3 length: 16
CDR3 protein: CASTKRDRGPHSPLHF
CDR3 DNA: TGTGCCAGCACCAAAAGGGACAGGGGACCGCATTCACCCCTCCACTTT

D gene: NA
clone size: many
J gene: TRBJ2-7
V gene: TRBV4-1
CDR3 length: 15
CDR3 protein: CASSQIPGHSYEQYF
CDR3 DNA: TGCGCCAGCAGCCAAATCCCGGGACATTCCTACGAGCAGTACTTC

D gene: NA
clone size: medium-sized
J gene: TRBJ2-7
V gene: TRBV29-1
CDR3 length: 13
CDR3 protein: CSAGTAGRNEQYF
CDR3 DNA: TGCAGCGCTGGGACGGCGGGAAGGAACGAGCAGTACTTC

D gene: NA
clone size: few
J gene: TRBJ1-3
V gene: TRBV12-3/TRBV12-4
CDR3 length: 14
CDR3 protein: CASHRRGSGNTIYF
CDR3 DNA: TGTGCCAGCCATCGACGGGGCTCTGGAAACACCATATATTTT

D gene: NA
clone size: NA
J gene: TRBJ1-5
V gene: TRBV19
CDR3 length: 16
CDR3 protein: CATPRGRMSVLQPQHF
CDR3 DNA: TGTGCCACCCCGAGAGGCAGGATGAGTGTTCTTCAGCCCCAGCATTTT

D gene: NA
clone size: many
J gene: TRBJ1-1
V gene: TRBV7-9
CDR3 length: 14
CDR3 protein: CASSLKQANTEAFF
CDR3 DNA: TGTGCCAGCAGCTTAAAACAGGCGAACACTGAAGCTTTCTTT

D gene: NA
clone size: medium-sized
J gene: TRBJ2-7
V gene: TRBV29-1
CDR3 length: 13
CDR3 protein: CSVPGQQSYEQYF
CDR3 DNA: TGCAGCGTACCGGGACAACAGTCCTACGAGCAGTACTTC

D gene: NA
clone size: many
J gene: TRBJ1-1
V gene: TRBV10-3
CDR3 length: 10
CDR3 protein: CAVGSGEAFF
CDR3 DNA: TGTGCCGTAGGGTCCGGAGAAGCTTTCTTT

D gene: NA
clone size: medium-sized
J gene: TRBJ2-5
V gene: TRBV7-2
CDR3 length: 17
CDR3 protein: CASSFWSSGTAQETQYF
CDR3 DNA: TGTGCCAGCAGCTTTTGGAGTTCTGGGACGGCCCAAGAGACCCAGTACTTC

D gene: NA
clone size: few
J gene: TRBJ1-1
V gene: TRBV28
CDR3 length: 13
CDR3 protein: CATVGQMNTEAFF
CDR3 DNA: TGTGCCACCGTAGGACAGATGAACACTGAAGCTTTCTTT

D gene: NA
clone size: NA
J gene: TRBJ1-5
V gene: TRBV5-4
CDR3 length: 13
CDR3 protein: CASSLYPDQPQHF
CDR3 DNA: TGTGCCAGCAGCTTGTATCCCGATCAGCCCCAGCATTTT

D gene: NA
clone size: many
J gene: TRBJ2-5
V gene: TRBV13
CDR3 length: 14
CDR3 protein: CASSLASHPETQYF
CDR3 DNA: TGTGCCAGCAGCCTTGCTAGCCATCCAGAGACCCAGTACTTC

D gene: NA
clone size: NA
J gene: TRBJ1-6
V gene: TRBV5-6
CDR3 length: 16
CDR3 protein: CASSFYGGQLNSPLHF
CDR3 DNA: TGTGCCAGCAGCTTTTACGGGGGGCAGTTGAATTCACCCCTCCACTTT

D gene: TRBD2
clone size: many
J gene: TRBJ2-3
V gene: TRBV4-2
CDR3 length: 15
CDR3 protein: CASSQPGLVGDTQYF
CDR3 DNA: TGTGCCAGCAGCCAACCGGGACTAGTAGGGGATACGCAGTATTTT

D gene: TRBD2
clone size: few
J gene: TRBJ2-1
V gene: TRBV9
CDR3 length: 16
CDR3 protein: CASSVAIGGRMDEQFF
CDR3 DNA: TGTGCCAGCAGCGTCGCCATCGGCGGGAGAATGGATGAGCAGTTCTTC

D gene: NA
clone size: NA
J gene: TRBJ1-1
V gene: TRBV5-4
CDR3 length: 17
CDR3 protein: CASSLAGGAGMNTEAFF
CDR3 DNA: TGTGCCAGCAGCTTGGCCGGGGGAGCAGGGATGAACACTGAAGCTTTCTTT

D gene: TRBD2
clone size: medium-sized
J gene: TRBJ2-4
V gene: TRBV20-1
CDR3 length: 14
CDR3 protein: CSAAYLAGVDIQYF
CDR3 DNA: TGCAGTGCTGCCTACCTAGCGGGAGTCGACATTCAGTACTTC

D gene: TRBD2
clone size: many
J gene: TRBJ2-5
V gene: TRBV7-9
CDR3 length: 15
CDR3 protein: CASSLTSGRGETQYF
CDR3 DNA: TGTGCCAGCAGCTTAACTAGCGGGAGGGGAGAGACCCAGTACTTC

D gene: NA
clone size: NA
J gene: TRBJ1-1
V gene: TRBV6-5
CDR3 length: 18
CDR3 protein: CASSYSKVRHSAYTEAFF
CDR3 DNA: TGTGCCAGCAGTTACTCGAAAGTCCGGCATTCAGCCTACACTGAAGCTTTCTTT

D gene: NA
clone size: many
J gene: TRBJ2-7
V gene: TRBV5-6
CDR3 length: 12
CDR3 protein: CASSLVRGEQYF
CDR3 DNA: TGTGCCAGCAGCTTGGTCAGGGGCGAGCAGTACTTC

D gene: NA
clone size: NA
J gene: TRBJ1-1
V gene: TRBV7-9
CDR3 length: 12
CDR3 protein: CASSVQVTEAFF
CDR3 DNA: TGTGCCAGCAGCGTACAGGTCACTGAAGCTTTCTTT

D gene: NA
clone size: many
J gene: TRBJ2-6
V gene: TRBV20-1
CDR3 length: 17
CDR3 protein: CSARDLVESSGANVLTF
CDR3 DNA: TGCAGTGCTAGAGATTTGGTGGAAAGCTCTGGGGCCAACGTCCTGACTTTC

D gene: NA
clone size: many
J gene: TRBJ2-1
V gene: TRBV4-3
CDR3 length: 14
CDR3 protein: CASSQGPGGNEQFF
CDR3 DNA: TGCGCCAGCAGCCAAGGACCCGGAGGCAATGAGCAGTTCTTC

D gene: TRBD1
clone size: many
J gene: TRBJ1-2
V gene: TRBV30
CDR3 length: 14
CDR3 protein: CALWTGGMSYGYTF
CDR3 DNA: TGTGCCTTATGGACAGGGGGCATGAGCTATGGCTACACCTTC

D gene: NA
clone size: many
J gene: TRBJ1-3
V gene: TRBV28
CDR3 length: 15
CDR3 protein: CASSPAGGTGNTIYF
CDR3 DNA: TGTGCCAGCAGCCCGGCGGGGGGTACTGGAAACACCATATATTTT

D gene: TRBD1
clone size: medium-sized
J gene: TRBJ2-7
V gene: TRBV10-3
CDR3 length: 12
CDR3 protein: CAGDRDRYEQYF
CDR3 DNA: TGTGCCGGTGACAGGGACCGCTACGAGCAGTACTTC

D gene: TRBD2
clone size: many
J gene: TRBJ2-1
V gene: TRBV2
CDR3 length: 16
CDR3 protein: CASRTLAGASYNEQFF
CDR3 DNA: TGTGCCAGCAGGACCTTAGCGGGGGCTTCCTACAATGAGCAGTTCTTC

D gene: NA
clone size: many
J gene: TRBJ2-1
V gene: TRBV18
CDR3 length: 17
CDR3 protein: CASSFLKGTGSYNEQFF
CDR3 DNA: TGTGCCAGCTCATTCTTAAAAGGGACCGGCTCCTACAATGAGCAGTTCTTC

D gene: NA
clone size: many
J gene: TRBJ1-1
V gene: TRBV29-1
CDR3 length: 12
CDR3 protein: CSVEPGNTEAFF
CDR3 DNA: TGCAGCGTTGAGCCAGGGAACACTGAAGCTTTCTTT

D gene: TRBD1
clone size: many
J gene: TRBJ2-3
V gene: TRBV15
CDR3 length: 14
CDR3 protein: CATSRGTGSDTQYF
CDR3 DNA: TGTGCCACCAGCAGAGGGACAGGGTCAGATACGCAGTATTTT

D gene: TRBD1
clone size: many
J gene: TRBJ2-7
V gene: TRBV7-9
CDR3 length: 15
CDR3 protein: CASSLNTGGPIEQYF
CDR3 DNA: TGTGCCAGCAGCCTAAATACAGGGGGCCCTATCGAGCAGTACTTC

D gene: NA
clone size: few
J gene: TRBJ1-1
V gene: TRBV28
CDR3 length: 13
CDR3 protein: CATQDSMNTEAFF
CDR3 DNA: TGTGCCACCCAGGACAGCATGAACACTGAAGCTTTCTTT

D gene: NA
clone size: many
J gene: TRBJ1-1
V gene: TRBV7-2
CDR3 length: 14
CDR3 protein: CASSLRRANTEAFF
CDR3 DNA: TGTGCCAGCAGCTTACGGCGGGCGAACACTGAAGCTTTCTTT

D gene: NA
clone size: many
J gene: TRBJ2-3
V gene: TRBV2
CDR3 length: 15
CDR3 protein: CASTEERPATDTQYF
CDR3 DNA: TGTGCCAGCACCGAGGAGCGGCCAGCCACAGATACGCAGTATTTT